One sample yielded the 25 T cell receptor beta chains listed below, sequenced in a study of blood T cell repertoires in COVID-19 (dated by TCRdb to 2018 to 2021). The protocol used for the library was the immunoSEQ multiplex PCR assay. In its TCRdb copy, this immuneACCESS table keeps in-frame sequences only and misses some clones. Where compared with another copy, unresolved V genes explain less than half of these, and the others have no known cause. The sample has 90,000 to 100,000 clones on record, 86% of them singletons. The ten largest clones take up approximately 1.7% of the sample. Sequencing used peripheral blood. These receptors came from a man older than 75 with acute or convalescent COVID-19.

This sequence joins TRBV30 and TRBJ2-7; TRBD1 matches 9 bases. CDR3 size: 15 residues. The germline V gene encodes CDR1 GTSNPN and CDR2 SVGIG (reference sequence). The V segment lost 4 bases and the J segment 5 bases; nucleotides outside the gene matches: 12. CDR3 in amino acids: CAWTPGTGRWDEQYF. CDR3 DNA sequence: TGTGCCTGGACGCCTGGGACAGGGCGATGGGACGAGCAGTACTTC.

The genes are TRBV28 and TRBJ1-5, with D possibly matching TRBD1 (6 bases). Germline V lookup: CDR1 MDHEN, CDR2 SYDVKM. The ends were cut back, 7 bases at V and 0 bases at J, with 10 bases in the middle. The CDR3 totals 14 residues. The CDR3 is CASNLGGSNQPQHF. The CDR3 coding sequence is TGTGCCAGCAATCTAGGGGGTAGCAATCAGCCCCAGCATTTT.

The chain combines TRBV5-6 with TRBJ1-2; D uncertain. V shed 1 base and J shed 4 bases, with 11 bases lying between them. This CDR3 region has 14 residues. Per germline, CDR1 SGHDT and CDR2 YYEEEE. Here the CDR3 DNA reads TGTGCCAGCAGCTTGCCTGAGTCAAGCTATGGCTACACCTTC. It specifies CASSLPESSYGYTF.

This chain joins TRBV5-4 and TRBJ2-2; perhaps TRBD2 as D (5 bases). Germline lookup yields CDR1 SGHNT and CDR2 YYREEE (reference sequence). CDR3 length: 13 amino acids. The V gene lost 5 bases and the J gene lost 4 bases, with 9 bases spanning the gap. The CDR3 region has the DNA TGTGCCAGCAGTTCCGGGGTCACCGGGGAGCTGTTTTTT. It specifies CASSSGVTGELFF.

V gene TRBV9 combines with J gene TRBJ2-5; weak D call: TRBD2 (6 bases). The CDR3 is 17 amino acids. Trimming removed 0 bases from V and 5 bases from J, with 20 bases in between. Germline V gives CDR1 SGDLS, CDR2 YYNGEE. CDR3 sequence: CASSVAGDPEGVETQYF. Here the CDR3 DNA reads TGTGCCAGCAGCGTAGCTGGGGACCCGGAGGGCGTGGAGACCCAGTACTTC.

The CDR3 nucleotides read TGTGCCAGCAGTTTCTCCGGGGGGGTCGGGCAGCCCCAGCATTTT. Its protein is CASSFSGGVGQPQHF. V usage is TRBV6-5 and J usage is TRBJ1-5; D may be TRBD1 (5 bases). Germline CDR1 reads MNHEY; CDR2 reads SVGAGI. V gave up 4 bases and J gave up 7 bases, with 17 bases separating them. The CDR3 has 15 amino acids.

In regard to this clone: Its ends do not fully match the called genes, so a read error is possible. This specimen includes other DNA sequences encoding the same CDR3. The V call is TRBV7-3, the J call TRBJ2-3, with a tentative D call TRBD1 (5 bases). The CDR3 has 15 residues. Germline CDR1 reads SGHTA; CDR2 reads FQGTGA. The CDR3 sequence is CASSFGAAHTDTQYF. The CDR3, as DNA: TGCGCCAGCAGCTTTGGGGCGGCACACACAGATACGCAGTATTTT.

In DNA form, the CDR3 reads TGCAGCGCCGGGTCTTTGAACACTGAAGCTTTCTTT. This encodes CSAGSLNTEAFF. The chain has TRBV29-1 and TRBJ1-1, with D hard to call. Trimming left V 7 bases short and J 0 bases short, with 9 bases between. Germline CDR1 is SQVTM and CDR2 is ANQGSEA. The CDR3 loop spans 12 amino acids.

The CDR3 region is CASSPLGTANTEAFF. DNA of the CDR3: TGTGCCAGCTCACCACTAGGGACAGCCAACACTGAAGCTTTCTTT. This rearrangement joins TRBV18 to TRBJ1-1, with 7 bases identical to TRBD1. The CDR3 spans 15 residues. Germline lookup yields CDR1 KGHSH and CDR2 LQKENI. J was trimmed by 2 bases and V by 1 base; bases with no gene match: 4.

The gene calls are TRBV28 and TRBJ2-5; D may be TRBD1 (6 bases). Germline V gene sequence: CDR1 MDHEN, CDR2 SYDVKM. The V gene lost 7 bases and the J gene lost 4 bases, with 13 bases spanning the gap. CDR3 length: 13 amino acids. The CDR3 DNA sequence: TGTGCCAGCACCCCCTACAGGGTAGAGACCCAGTACTTC. Its translation: CASTPYRVETQYF. The full variable domain, its missing parts supplied by reference TRBV28 and TRBJ2-5, is DVKVTQSSRYLVKRTGEKVFLECVQDMDHENMFWYRQDPGLGLRLIYFSYDVKMKEKGDIPEGYSVSREKKERFSLILESASTNQTSMYLCASTPYRVETQYFGPGTRLLVL.

The rearrangement joins TRBV5-1 to TRBJ2-1, with TRBD1 matching 8 bases. This CDR3 is 15 amino acids long. Germline V gene sequence: CDR1 SGHRS, CDR2 YFSETQ. J lost 4 bases, V lost 6 bases, and 9 bases had no gene match. DNA of the CDR3: TGCGCCAGCAACTCGAGGCAGGGGGCATACAATGAGCAGTTCTTC. Translated, it gives CASNSRQGAYNEQFF.

The chain joins TRBV29-1 to TRBJ1-2; D remains ambiguous. CDR1 and CDR2 from the germline V gene are SQVTM and ANQGSEA. V lost 0 bases and J lost 4, with 6 bases in between. This CDR3 is built from 12 residues. The CDR3 bases are TGCAGCGTTGAAGATCGTCGCTATGGCTACACCTTC. This encodes CSVEDRRYGYTF.

The V and J genes are TRBV2 and TRBJ2-7; D remains ambiguous. Per germline, CDR1 SNHLY and CDR2 FYNNEI. Trimming took 4 bases from V and 0 from J, leaving 19 bases between them. There are 17 residues in the CDR3. Here the CDR3 reads CASSARPPSLPSYEQYF. For the CDR3, the DNA is TGTGCCAGCAGTGCCCGGCCCCCTAGTCTACCCTCCTACGAGCAGTACTTC.

The V gene is TRBV19, the J gene TRBJ2-2; maybe TRBD1 (5 bases). The germline gives CDR1 LNHDA, CDR2 SQIVND (reference sequence). The V gene lost 5 bases and the J gene lost 0 bases, with 13 bases spanning the gap. The CDR3 sequence is 16 residues long. CDR3 bases: TGTGCCAGTAGTTTTCTAGGGGCAGCGAACACCGGGGAGCTGTTTTTT. Translation gives CASSFLGAANTGELFF.

V is TRBV24-1 and J is TRBJ2-3; D is possibly TRBD2 (5 bases). Trimming pared 9 bases from V and 9 bases from J, leaving 15 bases between. Germline values: CDR1 KGHDR, CDR2 SFDVKD. The CDR3 sequence is 12 residues long. The CDR3 protein is CATQQDGGTQYF. The CDR3 DNA reads TGTGCCACCCAACAAGACGGAGGCACGCAGTATTTT.

As to this clone: At one boundary the junction diverges from the germline segment, which might be a read error. The chain is built from TRBV7-7 and TRBJ2-3; no firm D call. This CDR3 contains 14 residues. Germline V lookup: CDR1 SSHAT, CDR2 FNYEAQ (reference sequence). In nucleotides, the CDR3 is TGTGCTAGCAGCTTACTCGGGTCCACAGATACGCAGTATTTT. Translating it yields CASSLLGSTDTQYF.

This clone was seen a handful of times. V gene TRBV5-1 combines with J gene TRBJ2-3; 11 bases agree with TRBD2. This CDR3 has 20 residues. V lost 0 bases, J lost 0 bases, and 12 bases stayed unmatched. From germline, CDR1 is SGHRS and CDR2 YFSETQ. CDR3 loop: CASSLDPTVIAGGSTDTQYF. The CDR3 bases are TGCGCCAGCAGCTTGGACCCCACGGTAATAGCGGGAGGGAGCACAGATACGCAGTATTTT. The complete variable domain, with remaining parts taken from reference TRBV5-1 and TRBJ2-3, reads KAGVTQTPRYLIKTRGQQVTLSCSPISGHRSVSWYQQTPGQGLQFLFEYFSETQRNKGNFPGRFSGRQFSNSRSEMNVSTLELGDSALYLCASSLDPTVIAGGSTDTQYFGPGTRLTVL.

This clone has just a few counts. The chain employs TRBV5-1 and TRBJ2-5, with 12 bases lining up with TRBD1. J lost 3 bases, V lost 3 bases, and 6 bases had no gene match. The CDR3 sequence is 16 residues long. Germline V gene data show CDR1 as SGHRS and CDR2 as YFSETQ. The CDR3 loop reads CASSSGTGGLKETQYF. CDR3 coding DNA: TGCGCCAGCAGCTCCGGGACAGGGGGCCTAAAAGAGACCCAGTACTTC.

The chain couples TRBV7-6 to TRBJ2-3; 7 bases line up with TRBD1. CDR1 is SGHVS and CDR2 is FNYEAQ in the germline V gene. With V trimmed by 1 base and J by 0 bases, 4 bases remained unmatched. The CDR3 contains 16 residues. CDR3 in amino acids: CASSLGGQRSTDTQYF. The CDR3 DNA reads TGTGCCAGCAGCTTAGGGGGACAGAGGAGCACAGATACGCAGTATTTT.

This rearrangement joins TRBV6-2 or TRBV6-3 to TRBJ2-5; 8 bases align to TRBD1. In germline, CDR1 is MNHEY, CDR2 SVGEGT. The trim removed 6 bases at V and 1 base at J, leaving 7 bases unmatched. The length of the CDR3 is 15 residues. CDR3 sequence: CASSLWTGPQETQYF. The CDR3 DNA reads as TGTGCCAGCAGCCTCTGGACAGGGCCCCAAGAGACCCAGTACTTC.

V is TRBV24-1 and J is TRBJ2-3, with TRBD2 identical over 9 bases. V lost 3 bases, J lost 4 bases, and 7 bases stayed unmatched. The CDR3 runs to 16 residues. From germline, CDR1 is KGHDR and CDR2 SFDVKD. Here the CDR3 reads CATSDPRGGPPDTQYF. CDR3 DNA sequence: TGTGCCACCAGTGATCCGCGGGGGGGCCCGCCAGATACGCAGTATTTT.

Only one count was recorded for this clone. The chain uses TRBV6-5 and TRBJ1-1, with D unresolved. Between the trimmed V and J ends, which lost 1 base and 8 bases, there was a span of 11 bases. Germline V lookup: CDR1 MNHEY, CDR2 SVGAGI. There are 13 residues in the CDR3. CDR3 sequence (DNA): TGTGCCAGCAGTTACTATCGGGGATTAGAAGCTTTCTTT. Its translation: CASSYYRGLEAFF.

The chain is built from TRBV6-6 and TRBJ1-1; 8 nucleotides agree with TRBD1. Germline V gene lookup returns CDR1 MNHNY and CDR2 SVGAGI (reference sequence). J was trimmed by 2 bases and V by 0 bases; bases with no gene match: 2. This CDR3 has 15 amino acids. CDR3: CASSYSGTGNTEAFF. The CDR3 DNA follows: TGTGCCAGCAGTTACTCCGGGACAGGCAACACTGAAGCTTTCTTT.

V and J are TRBV11-2 and TRBJ2-7, with D tentatively TRBD2 (6 bases). Germline V gene data show CDR1 as SGHAT and CDR2 as FQNNGV. CDR3 size: 13 residues. Trimming took 5 bases from V and 6 from J, leaving 14 bases between them. The chain's CDR3 is CASSLGTFSEQYF. DNA for the CDR3: TGTGCCAGCAGCCTAGGGACTTTTTCCGAGCAGTACTTC. The variable domain in full, with the rest retrieved from reference TRBV11-2 and TRBJ2-7, is EAGVAQSPRYKIIEKRQSVAFWCNPISGHATLYWYQQILGQGPKLLIQFQNNGVVDDSQLPKDRFSAERLKGVDSTLKIQPAKLEDSAVYLCASSLGTFSEQYFGPGTRLTVT.

This clone was recorded only once. V usage is TRBV7-3 and J usage is TRBJ2-6; D uncertain. The CDR3 extends over 15 amino acids. Germline CDR1 reads SGHTA; CDR2 reads FQGTGA. With 5 bases removed from V and 4 bases from J, the gap between germline ends came to 12 bases. The DNA for the CDR3 is TGTGCCAGCAGCCCCCTCGAGTTCGGGGCCAACGTCCTGACTTTC. Its protein is CASSPLEFGANVLTF. Together with reference TRBV7-3 and TRBJ2-6, the CDR3 gives the full variable domain: GAGVSQTPSNKVTEKGKYVELRCDPISGHTALYWYRQSLGQGPEFLIYFQGTGAADDSGLPNDRFFAVRPEGSVSTLKIQRTERGDSAVYLCASSPLEFGANVLTFGAGSRLTVL.